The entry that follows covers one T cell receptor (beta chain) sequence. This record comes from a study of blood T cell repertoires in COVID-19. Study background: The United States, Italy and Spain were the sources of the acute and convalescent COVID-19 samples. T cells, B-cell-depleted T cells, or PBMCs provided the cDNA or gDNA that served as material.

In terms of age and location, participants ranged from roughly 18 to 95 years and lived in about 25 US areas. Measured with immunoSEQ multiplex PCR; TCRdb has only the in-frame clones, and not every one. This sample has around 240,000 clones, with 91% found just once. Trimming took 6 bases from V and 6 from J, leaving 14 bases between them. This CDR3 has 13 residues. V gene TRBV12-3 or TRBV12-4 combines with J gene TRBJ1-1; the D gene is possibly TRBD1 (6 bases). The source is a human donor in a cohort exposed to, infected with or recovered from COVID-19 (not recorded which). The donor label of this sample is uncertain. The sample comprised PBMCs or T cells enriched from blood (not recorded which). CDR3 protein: CASRTYRDPEAFF. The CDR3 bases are TGTGCCAGCAGGACTTACAGGGACCCTGAAGCTTTCTTT.